What follows is one T cell receptor beta chain and its context. Using immunoSEQ multiplex PCR, the repertoire was profiled, and TCRdb retains in-frame clones only, with some absent. The data hold tens of thousands of clones, with more than 70% observed a single time. This sample was taken from a study of OX40 agonist ivuxolimab in advanced cancers. Germline CDR1 reads SGHAT; CDR2 reads FQNNGV. The V end lost 2 bases, the J end lost 6 bases, and 14 bases lay between the germline ends. CDR3 length: 16 amino acids. The clonotype was recovered from an adult with an advanced solid tumor such as melanoma, head and neck, liver or kidney cancer. The input for sequencing was CD4+ or CD8+ T cells sorted from blood, taken in a trial of the OX40 agonist ivuxolimab. The chain recombines TRBV11-2 with TRBJ1-6; D is unclear. CDR3 nucleotide sequence: TGTGCCAGCAGCTTATTGGACGGAGCGTCTAATTCACCCCTCCACTTT. Amino acids: CASSLLDGASNSPLHF.